This passage covers 17 T cell receptor beta chains from one sample sequenced in a study of blood T cell repertoires in COVID-19. TCRdb keeps only in-frame clones here, not all; method: immunoSEQ multiplex PCR. The sample consists of 280,000 or so clones, around 89% of them appearing once. The source material was peripheral blood. These receptors all come from a woman aged 25 to 39 who had recovered from COVID-19.

This clone turned up a few times. V and J are TRBV6-5 and TRBJ2-2, with 7 bases matching TRBD1. CDR1 is MNHEY, CDR2 SVGAGI, per germline. The CDR3 covers 16 residues. The ends lost 0 bases at V and 5 bases at J; junction bases unmatched: 6. Here the CDR3 reads CASSYSGQVGTGELFF. The CDR3 DNA is TGTGCCAGCAGTTACTCCGGACAGGTCGGAACCGGGGAGCTGTTTTTT.

This rearrangement joins TRBV6-1 to TRBJ1-1; D is possibly TRBD1 (6 bases). The CDR3 covers 15 residues. CDR1 and CDR2 from the germline V gene are MNHNS and SASEGT. Trimming removed 3 bases at V and 1 base at J, with 12 bases between. The chain's CDR3 is CASSDTGQRNTEAFF. CDR3 DNA sequence: TGTGCCAGCAGTGATACCGGACAGAGGAACACTGAAGCTTTCTTT.

The chain uses TRBV3-1 (or the pseudogene TRBV3-2) and TRBJ2-5; tentative D call: TRBD1 (6 bases). This CDR3 spans 13 amino acids. The germline gives CDR1 LGHDT, CDR2 YNNKEL (reference sequence). Trimming left V 2 bases short and J 5 bases short, with 9 bases between. CDR3 amino acids: CASSQSGDETQYF. The CDR3 DNA sequence: TGTGCCAGCAGCCAATCAGGGGACGAGACCCAGTACTTC.

The J gene is TRBJ1-2, the V gene TRBV6-1; possible D gene TRBD1, 5 bases. The CDR3 runs to 15 residues. CDR1 is MNHNS and CDR2 is SASEGT in the germline V gene. V was clipped by 3 bases and J by 4 bases, with 15 bases between them. The CDR3 is CASSESVGASYGYTF. The DNA for the CDR3 is TGTGCCAGCAGTGAGTCAGTAGGGGCGAGCTATGGCTACACCTTC.

A single count supports this clone. V and J are TRBV10-3 and TRBJ2-5, with D possibly matching TRBD2 (6 bases). Germline V gene data show CDR1 as ENHRY and CDR2 as SYGVKD. This CDR3 spans 13 amino acids. With 10 bases removed from V and 5 bases from J, the gap between germline ends came to 17 bases. The CDR3 region is CATAGSPGETQYF. The CDR3 nucleotides are TGTGCCACCGCGGGGTCCCCTGGGGAGACCCAGTACTTC.

The V and J genes are TRBV27 and TRBJ2-7; 10 bases fit TRBD1. Germline V CDR1 and CDR2: MNHEY, SMNVEV (reference sequence). This CDR3 is built from 14 residues. V was pared by 5 bases and J by 5 bases, with 6 bases of the junction left unmatched. CDR3 sequence: CASSPLGTGDEQYF. The CDR3 region has the DNA TGTGCCAGCAGTCCACTGGGGACAGGGGACGAGCAGTACTTC.

The rearrangement uses TRBV2 and TRBJ1-1, with D possibly TRBD1 on 5 matching bases. Per the germline V gene, CDR1 is SNHLY and CDR2 is FYNNEI. Trimming removed 4 bases from V and 1 base from J, with 13 bases in between. The CDR3 runs 15 residues. The DNA of the CDR3 is TGTGCCAGCAGTGCTATGACAGCAGCGAACACTGAAGCTTTCTTT. Protein product: CASSAMTAANTEAFF.

The rearrangement joins TRBV29-1 to TRBJ1-1; D remains unclear. The germline V and J ends were trimmed by 7 bases and 3 bases, with 9 bases remaining between them. The CDR3 contains 11 residues. In germline, CDR1 is SQVTM, CDR2 ANQGSEA. The CDR3: CSGGWDTEAFF. CDR3 sequence (DNA): TGCAGCGGAGGATGGGACACTGAAGCTTTCTTT. Full variable domain (missing parts from reference TRBV29-1 and TRBJ1-1): SAVISQKPSRDICQRGTSLTIQCQVDSQVTMMFWYRQQPGQSLTLIATANQGSEATYESGFVIDKFPISRPNLTFSTLTVSNMSPEDSSIYLCSGGWDTEAFFGQGTRLTVV.

The genes are TRBV18 and TRBJ2-5; perhaps TRBD2 as D (5 bases). The CDR3 totals 15 residues. Trimming took 3 bases from V and 3 from J, leaving 14 bases between them. CDR1 and CDR2 (germline): KGHSH, LQKENI. DNA of the CDR3: TGTGCCAGCTCACCCCTCCGGGAAGCCGAAGAGACCCAGTACTTC. Translating it yields CASSPLREAEETQYF.

J is TRBJ1-6 and V is TRBV11-1; 7 bases are shared with TRBD1. J was trimmed by 7 bases and V by 5 bases; bases with no gene match: 5. Germline CDR1 SGHAT, CDR2 FQDESV (reference sequence). The CDR3 length is 14 residues. CDR3 bases: TGTGCCAGCAGCCCGGGACAGACCAATTCACCCCTCCACTTT. Protein: CASSPGQTNSPLHF.

This clone has a single count. The rearrangement uses TRBV24-1 and TRBJ2-2, with 10 bases aligning to TRBD2. CDR1 and CDR2 (germline): KGHDR, SFDVKD. The CDR3 has 16 residues. V gave up 4 bases and J gave up 4 bases; unmatched junction bases: 5. This CDR3 is CATSDPSGGLTGELFF. The CDR3 DNA sequence: TGTGCCACCAGTGACCCTAGCGGGGGACTCACCGGGGAGCTGTTTTTT.

This clone was seen only a few times. The rearrangement joins TRBV30 to TRBJ2-3, with 10 positions matching TRBD2. V lost 0 bases to trimming and J lost 1 base; unmatched junction nucleotides: 4. Germline CDR1 is GTSNPN and CDR2 is SVGIG (reference sequence). The CDR3 length is 16 residues. CDR3 sequence reads: CAWSVSGGRGTDTQYF. For the CDR3, the DNA is TGTGCCTGGAGTGTTAGCGGGGGGCGGGGCACAGATACGCAGTATTTT.

V gene TRBV6-6 combines with J gene TRBJ1-2, with 7 bases matching TRBD1. Germline V gene lookup returns CDR1 MNHNY and CDR2 SVGAGI (reference sequence). Trimming at V came to 7 bases and at J to 4 bases, leaving 6 bases not matched to a gene. The CDR3 extends over 13 amino acids. This CDR3 reads CASNQQGTYGYTF. The CDR3 nucleotides read TGTGCCAGCAACCAACAGGGGACCTATGGCTACACCTTC.

This chain uses TRBV5-1 with TRBJ2-3; 12 nucleotides match TRBD2. Germline V gives CDR1 SGHRS, CDR2 YFSETQ. Trimming at V came to 4 bases and at J to 1 base, leaving 7 bases not matched to a gene. There are 17 residues in the CDR3. In nucleotides, the CDR3 is TGCGCCAGCAGCCAACGACTAGCGGGGGCCCGCACAGATACGCAGTATTTT. As protein: CASSQRLAGARTDTQYF.

The chain is built from TRBV13 and TRBJ2-5; 13 bases map to TRBD2. Per germline, CDR1 PRHDT and CDR2 FYEKMQ (reference sequence). V dropped 5 bases and J dropped 4; count of bases not matched to a gene: 4. CDR3 length equals 15 residues. The CDR3 reads CASSRTSGGRETQYF. For the CDR3, the DNA is TGTGCCAGCAGCCGGACTAGCGGGGGTCGAGAGACCCAGTACTTC. The whole variable domain, remainder taken from reference TRBV13 and TRBJ2-5, is AAGVIQSPRHLIKEKRETATLKCYPIPRHDTVYWYQQGPGQDPQFLISFYEKMQSDKGSIPDRFSAQQFSDYHSELNMSSLELGDSALYFCASSRTSGGRETQYFGPGTRLLVL.

This chain links TRBV29-1 with TRBJ2-1, with TRBD2 identical over 7 bases. The CDR3 contains 15 residues. Germline CDR1 is SQVTM and CDR2 is ANQGSEA. Losses at the gene ends were 6 bases for V and 3 bases for J; bases not matched to a gene: 11. The CDR3 DNA reads TGCAGCGTAGGAGGGACTACGACCTTCTACAATGAGCAGTTCTTC. Amino acid sequence: CSVGGTTTFYNEQFF.

The genes are TRBV7-9 and TRBJ1-1; D not certain. The CDR3 spans 16 residues. Germline lookup yields CDR1 SEHNR and CDR2 FQNEAQ (reference sequence). Trimming cost V 1 base and J 4 bases, with 16 bases left between them. Here the CDR3 DNA reads TGTGCCAGCAGCTTAGAAATCGGGGTCAGCGGCACTGAAGCTTTCTTT. Amino acid sequence: CASSLEIGVSGTEAFF.